This TCR beta chain was sequenced for a study of blood T cells in healthy people across ages. This clonotype has more than one count but fewer than ten. After removal of 5 bases from V and 0 bases from J, the junction contained 9 bases not matched to a gene. The germline V gene has CDR1 MNHEY and CDR2 SMNVEV (reference sequence). This CDR3 spans 18 amino acids. Primed by a sample-barcoded 5' primer and a J-beta primer mix, a second PCR proceeded for 7 to 11 cycles. Every sample produced at least 2.5 million CDR3-containing paired-end reads. One entry per CDR3 protein, called by TCRdb with MiXCR from the 5' RACE reads. The sample holds about 1.8 million distinct CDR3 sequences; around 50% are singletons and the top ten take approximately 2%.

The sample was blood. V and J are TRBV27 and TRBJ2-6; 8 bases match TRBD1. This receptor was identified in a woman between 40 and 50 years old in good health. The DNA for the CDR3 is TGTGCCAGCAGTAAAACAGGGGGTAGGGTCTCTGGGGCCAACGTCCTGACTTTC. Translated: CASSKTGGRVSGANVLTF.